Reported below is one T cell receptor (beta chain). The target of this receptor is not known. Per-base quality was not reported, and no clone a single base away is much larger than it. Inclusive of the bounding cysteine and phenylalanine, the CDR3 is 16 residues long. Only CDR3 DNA is held: 48 bases, read in frame from base 1. V is pruned by 4 bases and J by 3 bases, leaving 10 bases of the junction without a gene match. The germline V gene (reference sequence) specifies SEHNR as CDR1 and FQNEAQ as CDR2. The source of the sample is a study of shared clonotypes between healthy human individuals (dated by TCRdb to about 2020). Study-wide context: A couple of women and a few men aged 18 to 49 years were included in the cohort. To increase sequencing depth and limit assay-specific biases, TCR repertoire library preparation and sequencing were carried out by different laboratories using diverse techniques. Leukapheresis yielded between about 0.94 and 8.9 billion PBMCs per donor. For each donor, three plates each were used for CD4 naive and CD4 memory, two plates were used for CD8 naive, and one plate was used for CD8 memory. The study deeply sequenced blood TCR repertoires of 5 or 6 healthy adults to estimate repertoire size and the extent of clonotype sharing between individuals. Broader findings and caveats from the paper: Compared with non-shared clonotypes, clonotypes shared by all four sorted-subset donors had higher generation probabilities. When several donors were compared, the shared fraction of clonotypes was roughly 4.8% for naive CD4, about 4% for naive CD8, about 2.5% for memory CD4, and around 0.37% for memory CD8. Sampling was limited to blood, and TCR repertoires in tissue likely differ from TCR repertoires in blood. Naive subsets generally had larger estimated clonotype richness than memory subsets did. Pairwise subsampling led to the expectation that sequencing depth would affect the degree of clonotype sharing among donors. The genetic and exposure-history diversity represented was limited by the small number of donors. Rarefaction of sorted-subset datasets indicated incomplete sequencing despite the large sequencing depth.

Using the deep immunoSEQ assay, multiplex PCR amplified TCR CDR3 regions from genomic DNA. Extracted genomic DNA from each cell subset was distributed evenly across all wells of several immunoSEQ 96-well plates, and each plate was treated as a replicate. Each replicate PCR for sorted subsets received about 210 ng genomic DNA, equal to 30,000 or so T cell genomes. The purified libraries were quantified using a Qubit 3.0 fluorometer, sized with a Bioanalyzer 2100, and then quantified again using the KAPA Library Quantification kit. A separate single-read 150-cycle Illumina NextSeq 550 flow cell was used to sequence each immunoSEQ 96-well plate. On the study's bioinformatics: Because the immunoSEQ output included only junctional sequences and no quality scores, the filtering could not be the same as the filtering used for full-length reads. Sequences were annotated with PyIR, a Python wrapper for IgBLAST v1.9, and V/J genes and CDR3 were assigned using IMGT germline references. Reads were removed for weak V/J assignments (E-value above 1e-6), missing CDR3, stop codons, out-of-frame junctions, or ambiguous translated residues. A V3J clonotype was defined by an identical inferred V gene, J gene, and CDR3 amino acid sequence. Percentage overlap between repertoires was computed as shared unique clonotypes divided by the size of the smaller repertoire. Three approaches were used to assess repertoire richness: RTK rarefaction, the Chao1 estimator, and Recon v2.1 estimates of unobserved clonotypes. For all TCRbeta clonotypes obtained by the gDNA method from a handful of donors, generation probabilities were computed with OLGA. In TCRdb, the immuneACCESS table is reduced to in-frame sequences with V and J assigned. These tables do not hold every clone; where another copy was compared, an unresolved V gene accounts for under half, and the others remain unexplained. That table gives V, J and clone size, and the DNA gave D and trimming. In this sample the table shows around 2.1 million clones, about 92% of which occur a single time. The top ten clonotypes cover about 1.8% of the sample.

CD8 naive samples were obtained by positive selection for CCR7 among CD45RO-negative cells, yielding a CD45RA+CCR7+ population from which TemRA cells were excluded. Healthy HIV-negative adults with no recently reported acute infections or vaccinations were included as donors. Every donor was a Caucasian adult living in Nashville, Tennessee, USA. After blood collection by leukapheresis, PBMCs were isolated using Ficoll-Histopaque density gradient centrifugation and then cryopreserved in the vapor phase of liquid nitrogen. Purity and quantity of every magnetically sorted T cell population were checked by analytical flow cytometry. From each sorted fraction, genomic DNA was isolated and quantified by UV absorbance on a Nanodrop 2000c.

This clonotype was sampled from a man aged 18 to 29 in good health. Some clones in this sample may be carry-over from other donors' samples. Recombination linked TRBV7-9 to TRBJ1-2; TRBD1 lines up with 8 middle nucleotides. The sample was naive CD8+ T cells from PBMCs. The sample's cell subset or site label, in plain terms: CD45RA+CCR7+. The nucleotide sequence is given as TGTGCCAGCAGCTGGGACCCCAACAGGGGGGACTATGGCTACACCTTC. This gives the protein CASSWDPNRGDYGYTF. The variable domain in full, with residues beyond the CDR3 obtained from the reference TRBV7-9 and TRBJ1-2 genes, is DTGVSQNPRHKITKRGQNVTFRCDPISEHNRLYWYRQTLGQGPEFLTYFQNEAQLEKSRLLSDRFSAERPKGSFSTLEIQRTEQGDSAMYLCASSWDPNRGDYGYTFGSGTRLTVV.